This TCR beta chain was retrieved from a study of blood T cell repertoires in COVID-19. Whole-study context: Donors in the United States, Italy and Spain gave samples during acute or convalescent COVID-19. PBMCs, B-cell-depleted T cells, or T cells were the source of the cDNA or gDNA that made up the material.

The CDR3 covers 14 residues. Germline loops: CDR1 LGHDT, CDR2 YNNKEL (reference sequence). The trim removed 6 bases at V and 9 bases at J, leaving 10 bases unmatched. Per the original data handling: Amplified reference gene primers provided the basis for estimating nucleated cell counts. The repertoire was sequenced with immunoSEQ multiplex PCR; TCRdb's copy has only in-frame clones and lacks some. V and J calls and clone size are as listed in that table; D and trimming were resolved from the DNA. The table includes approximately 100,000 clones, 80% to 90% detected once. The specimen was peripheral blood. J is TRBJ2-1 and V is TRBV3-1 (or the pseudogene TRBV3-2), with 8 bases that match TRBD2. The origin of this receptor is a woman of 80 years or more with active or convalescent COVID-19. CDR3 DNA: TGTGCCAGCAGAGGAAGCGGGAGTAAGGTTGAGCAGTTCTTC. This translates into CASRGSGSKVEQFF.